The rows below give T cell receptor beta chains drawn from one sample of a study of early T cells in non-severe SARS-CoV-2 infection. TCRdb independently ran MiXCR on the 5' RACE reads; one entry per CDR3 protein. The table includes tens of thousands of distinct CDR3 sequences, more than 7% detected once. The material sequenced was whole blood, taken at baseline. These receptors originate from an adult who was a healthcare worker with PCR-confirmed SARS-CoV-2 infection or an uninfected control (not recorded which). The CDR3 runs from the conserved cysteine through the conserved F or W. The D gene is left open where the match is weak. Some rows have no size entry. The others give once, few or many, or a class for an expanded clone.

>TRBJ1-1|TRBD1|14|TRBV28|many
TGTGCCACGAATTCAGGGGGCTCATACACTGAAGCTTTCTTT
CATNSGGSYTEAFF
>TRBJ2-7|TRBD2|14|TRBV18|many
TGTGCCAGCTCGCCAGTACTAGCGGGCTACGAGCAGTACTTC
CASSPVLAGYEQYF
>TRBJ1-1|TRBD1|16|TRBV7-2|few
TGTGCCAGCAGCTTGAGGGGGACAGGAGCCAACACTGAAGCTTTCTTT
CASSLRGTGANTEAFF
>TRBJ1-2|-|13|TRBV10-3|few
TGTGCCATCAGTGAGGCACCGAACTATGGCTACACCTTC
CAISEAPNYGYTF
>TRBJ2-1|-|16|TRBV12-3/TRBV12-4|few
TGTGCCAGCAGTCCCGCGGGCCTCCTTTCCTACAATGAGCAGTTCTTC
CASSPAGLLSYNEQFF
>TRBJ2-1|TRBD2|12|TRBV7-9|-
TGTGCCAGCAGCGAAGGACTAGCGGGGAAACACTTC
CASSEGLAGKHF
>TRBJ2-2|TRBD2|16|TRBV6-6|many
TGTGCCAGCAGCCAGGGACTAGCGGGAGGGTCCGGGGAGCTGTTTTTT
CASSQGLAGGSGELFF
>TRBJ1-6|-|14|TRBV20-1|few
TGCAGTGCCCTATTGGTACAGGGAGGATCACCCCTCCACTTT
CSALLVQGGSPLHF
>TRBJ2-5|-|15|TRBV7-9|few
TGTGCCAGCAGCTTAGGTCCCATCGCAGGGGAGACCCAGTACTTC
CASSLGPIAGETQYF
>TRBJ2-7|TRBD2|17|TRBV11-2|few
TGTGCCAGCAGCTTGGGGGGCGGGACTAGCGGGATCTACGAGCAGTACTTC
CASSLGGGTSGIYEQYF
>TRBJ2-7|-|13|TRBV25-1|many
TGTGCCAGCAGTGCTCCAGGGACTTACGAGCAGTACTTC
CASSAPGTYEQYF
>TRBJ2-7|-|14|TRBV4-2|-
TGTGCCAGCAGCCAAGATGGGCTATCCTACGAGCAGTACTTC
CASSQDGLSYEQYF
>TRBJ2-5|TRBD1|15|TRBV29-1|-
TGCAGCGTTGCTAGACAGGGGGTCGCCCTTGAGACCCAGTACTTC
CSVARQGVALETQYF
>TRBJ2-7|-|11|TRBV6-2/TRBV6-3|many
TGTGCCAGCAGTTACAGCGACGAGCAGTACTTC
CASSYSDEQYF
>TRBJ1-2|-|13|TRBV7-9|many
TGTGCCAGCAGCTTTGATCCGAGCTTTGGCTACACCTTC
CASSFDPSFGYTF
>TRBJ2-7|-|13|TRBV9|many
TGTGCCAGCAGCGTAGACTCGGGCTACGAGCAGTACTTC
CASSVDSGYEQYF
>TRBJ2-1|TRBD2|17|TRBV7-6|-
TGTGCCAGCAGCCGAGGGACTAGCGGGGCGGGGTCCAATGAGCAGTTCTTC
CASSRGTSGAGSNEQFF
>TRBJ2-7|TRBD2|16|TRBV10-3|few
TGTGCCATCAGTTCCCTTCCGGGACTACCCCACTACGAGCAGTACTTC
CAISSLPGLPHYEQYF
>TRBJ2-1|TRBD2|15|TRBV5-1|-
TGCGCCAGCAGCCACGGGGGGTTCCTCGGTGCCGTGCAGTTCTTC
CASSHGGFLGAVQFF
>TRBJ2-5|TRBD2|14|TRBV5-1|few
TGCGCCAGCAGCTTGAGCGGGGGCCAAGAGACCCAGTACTTC
CASSLSGGQETQYF
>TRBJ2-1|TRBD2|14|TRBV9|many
TGTGCCAGCAGCGGATCCGGGACTAGCAATGAGCAGTTCTTC
CASSGSGTSNEQFF
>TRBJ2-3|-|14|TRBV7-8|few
TGTGCCAGCAGCTATCTGGACGCAGGAGATACGCAGTATTTT
CASSYLDAGDTQYF
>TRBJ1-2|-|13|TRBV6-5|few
TGTGCCAGCAGCTCGGACAAGAACTATGGCTACACCTTC
CASSSDKNYGYTF
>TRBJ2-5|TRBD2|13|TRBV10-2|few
TGCGCCAGCAGACTAGCGGGCCAAGAGACCCAGTACTTC
CASRLAGQETQYF
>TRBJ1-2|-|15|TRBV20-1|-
TGCAGTGCTAGAGATCAGGGTAGGGGGATCTATGGCTACACCTTC
CSARDQGRGIYGYTF
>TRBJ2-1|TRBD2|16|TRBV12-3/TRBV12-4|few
TGTGCCAGCAGTTTGCCTCTAGCGGGAGTGTACGATGAGCAGTTCTTC
CASSLPLAGVYDEQFF
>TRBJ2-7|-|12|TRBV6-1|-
TGTGCCAGCAAAGCCCCCTCCTACGAGCAGTACTTC
CASKAPSYEQYF
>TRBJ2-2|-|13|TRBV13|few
TGTGCCAGCAGCCGACGACTAGTCGGGGAGCTGTTTTTT
CASSRRLVGELFF
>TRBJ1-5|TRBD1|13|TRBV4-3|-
TGCGCCAGCAGCTCCAACAGGGGTCAGCCCCAGCATTTT
CASSSNRGQPQHF
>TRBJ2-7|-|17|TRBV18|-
TGTGCCAGCTCACCGGGAGTCTTCCGGGACCCTACCTACGAGCAGTACTTC
CASSPGVFRDPTYEQYF
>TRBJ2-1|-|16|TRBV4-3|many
TGCGCCAGCAGCCAAGATAGCGCTAGAGGGAGGAATGAGCAGTTCTTC
CASSQDSARGRNEQFF
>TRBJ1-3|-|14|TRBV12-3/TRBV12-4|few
TGTGCCAGCACCTCCACCGTCTCTGGAAACACCATATATTTT
CASTSTVSGNTIYF
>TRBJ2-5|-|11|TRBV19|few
TGTGCCAGTAAATATCAGGAGACCCAGTACTTC
CASKYQETQYF
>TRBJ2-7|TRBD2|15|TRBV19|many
TGTGCCAGTAGTCGGACTAGCGGTTTCTCCTACGAGCAGTACTTC
CASSRTSGFSYEQYF
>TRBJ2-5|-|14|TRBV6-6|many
TGTGCCAGCAGTTCCCCCTTGAATCGGGAGACCCAGTACTTC
CASSSPLNRETQYF
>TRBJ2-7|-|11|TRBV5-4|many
TGTGCCAGCAGCCGGCCGGGAGAGCAGTACTTC
CASSRPGEQYF
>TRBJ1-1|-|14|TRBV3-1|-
TGTGCCAGCAGCCAAGTCGGCGGGGACCCTGAAGCTTTCTTT
CASSQVGGDPEAFF
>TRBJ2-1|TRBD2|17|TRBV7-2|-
TGTGCCAGCAGCTTAGCGAGCGGGATACATTATTACAATGAGCAGTTCTTC
CASSLASGIHYYNEQFF
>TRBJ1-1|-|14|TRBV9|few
TGTGCCAGCAGCGTAGGCGCAGGGAGCACTGAAGCTTTCTTT
CASSVGAGSTEAFF
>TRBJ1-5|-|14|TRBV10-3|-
TGTGCCATCAGTGAGTCAACAGGGAATCAGCCCCAGCATTTT
CAISESTGNQPQHF
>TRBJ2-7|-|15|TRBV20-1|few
TGCAGTGCGCCGGACAGACGCACCGGGCTGGGCGAGCAGTACTTC
CSAPDRRTGLGEQYF
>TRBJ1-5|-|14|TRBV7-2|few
TGTGCCAGCAGCTTAGACAGGGCCAATCAGCCCCAGCATTTT
CASSLDRANQPQHF